Sequencing of this T cell receptor beta chain was carried out in a study of post-analysis software for immune sequencing data. Study information: Included courses were relapsing-remitting and secondary progressive multiple sclerosis; progressive-relapsing multiple sclerosis was also included.

The V gene end was trimmed by 1 base and the J gene end by 1 base; junction bases not matched to a gene: 8. Per germline, CDR1 DFQATT and CDR2 SNEGSKA (reference sequence). The CDR3 is 16 residues long. Worth noting for this clonotype: What it binds is unknown.

Built from TCR beta cDNA, the libraries had unique molecular identifiers in them. T cells numbering roughly 0.9 to 11 million gave rise to around 500,000 cDNA molecules. TCRdb ran MiXCR on the PCR reads and lists one entry per CDR3 protein. The table includes 650,000 to 900,000 distinct CDR3 sequences, more than 45% detected once. Study-wide results and limits: Controls had lower frequencies than patients of roughly five TRBV segments, which included TRBV5-6, TRBV5-1 and TRBV20-1. People with multiple sclerosis had a significantly lower normalized Chao1 diversity than controls did. F measure clustering grouped samples strongly by preparation batch.

Sequences were obtained from blood. V is TRBV20-1 and J is TRBJ1-2; 8 bases line up with TRBD1. The receptor was derived from a girl aged 5-17 years with multiple sclerosis. The CDR3, as DNA: TGCAGTGCTAGAGGGGGGGGGACAGGCCGTAACTATGGCTACACCTTC. Its protein product is CSARGGGTGRNYGYTF.